This T cell receptor beta chain was documented in a study of T cells in women clearing cervical HPV infection. For the study at large: Cases were women with histologically confirmed HPV16-related CIN3 or worse, including a couple of invasive cancers. Case blood drawn at lesion detection; control blood after infection cleared. HLA type could not be excluded as a confounder. Study-level points and caveats: It is unknown whether associations predate infection; no effector/memory or HPV-specific sorting.

Note on this clone: The antigen is not known. Sequencing ends 3 residues short of the CDR3 end; the germline J gene provides the rest.

There are 14 residues in the CDR3. Trimming stripped 6 bases from V and 3 bases from J, with 12 bases between. Germline CDR1 is SGHAT and CDR2 is FQNNGV. The repertoire was sequenced with immunoSEQ multiplex PCR; TCRdb's copy has only in-frame clones and lacks some. The listing records some 30,000 clones. The receptor was derived from a woman between 18 and 70 years old with a cervical HPV16 infection that either progressed to CIN3+ or cleared (not recorded which). Specimen: blood buffy coat. The gene calls are TRBV11-2 and TRBJ1-5; D is perhaps TRBD1 (6 bases). The CDR3 loop is CASSSDRSNQPQHF. CDR3 DNA (partial): TGTGCCAGCAGTTCTGACAGGTCCAATCAGCCC.